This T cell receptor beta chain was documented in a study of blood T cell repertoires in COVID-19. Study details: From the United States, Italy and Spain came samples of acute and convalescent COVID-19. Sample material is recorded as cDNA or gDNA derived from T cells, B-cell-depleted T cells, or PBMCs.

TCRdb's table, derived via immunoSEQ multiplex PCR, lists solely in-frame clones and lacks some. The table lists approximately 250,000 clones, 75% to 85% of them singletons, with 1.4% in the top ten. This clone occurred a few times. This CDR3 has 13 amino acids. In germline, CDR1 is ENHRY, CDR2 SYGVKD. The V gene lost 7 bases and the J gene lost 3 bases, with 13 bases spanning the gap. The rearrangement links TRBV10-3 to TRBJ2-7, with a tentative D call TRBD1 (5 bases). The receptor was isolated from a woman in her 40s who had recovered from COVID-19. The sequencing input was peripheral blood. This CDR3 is CAIKSMGLYEQYF. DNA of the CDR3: TGTGCCATCAAGTCAATGGGGCTCTACGAGCAGTACTTC.